The 14 T cell receptor beta chains reported below all come from one sample, sequenced in a study of blood T cells in healthy people across ages. A J-beta primer mix and a sample-barcoded 5' primer were used in a second PCR of roughly 7 to 12 cycles. From the 5' RACE reads, TCRdb called clonotypes with MiXCR, one entry per CDR3 protein. This table holds some 1.5 million distinct CDR3 sequences, about 28% found once. Specimen: blood. These receptors were obtained from a woman aged 25 to 45 in good health.

This clonotype has a count of ten or more. The chain combines TRBV14 with TRBJ2-3, with D tentatively TRBD2 (5 bases). Germline V CDR1 and CDR2: SGHDN, FVKESK. The V and J ends lost 1 base and 3 bases respectively, with 8 bases between them. CDR3 length: 14 residues. The chain's CDR3 is CASSQGVATDTQYF. The CDR3 bases are TGTGCCAGCAGCCAAGGAGTAGCGACAGATACGCAGTATTTT.

Only a few counts were recorded for this clonotype. The gene calls are TRBV3-1 and TRBJ1-1, with D perhaps matching TRBD1 (5 bases). CDR1 and CDR2 from the germline V gene are LGHDT and YNNKEL (reference sequence). The length of the CDR3 is 14 residues. Trimming took off 6 bases at V and 5 bases at J, with 16 bases between the two ends. The CDR3 DNA sequence: TGTGCCAGCAGTCGGGACTCCGGGGAAACTGAAGCTTTCTTT. Its protein product is CASSRDSGETEAFF.

A few counts support this clonotype. The chain links TRBV11-2 to TRBJ2-7; 10 bases are a match to TRBD2. This CDR3 has 15 amino acids. J lost 6 bases, V lost 1 base, and 6 bases had no gene match. Germline V gene data show CDR1 as SGHAT and CDR2 as FQNNGV. Here the CDR3 reads CASSLGSSGSSEQYF. In DNA, the CDR3 is TGTGCCAGCAGCTTAGGGTCTAGCGGGAGCAGCGAGCAGTACTTC.

The V gene is TRBV4-2, the J gene TRBJ1-1, with D perhaps TRBD1 (6 bases). Per the germline V gene, CDR1 is LGHNA and CDR2 is YNFKEQ. V lost 4 bases, J lost 7 bases, and 16 bases lay in between. This CDR3 spans 14 amino acids. As DNA, the CDR3 is TGTGCCAGCAGCCGTGAGATGCAGGGGTTTGAAGCTTTCTTT. Translating it yields CASSREMQGFEAFF.

This clonotype was recorded many times. The CDR3 reads CASSVRGGLNNEQFF. CDR3 nucleotides: TGTGCCAGCAGCGTCAGGGGGGGTCTTAACAATGAGCAGTTCTTC. The chain is built from TRBV6-2 or TRBV6-3 and TRBJ2-1, with D possibly called TRBD1 or TRBD2 (7 bases each). The CDR3 contains 15 residues. Trimming cost V 6 bases and J 5 bases, with 17 bases left between them. Per the germline V gene, CDR1 is MNHEY and CDR2 is SVGEGT.

This clonotype was picked up many times. The V and J genes are TRBV10-3 and TRBJ2-7; TRBD1 matches 9 bases. The trim removed 6 bases at V and 2 bases at J, leaving 5 bases unmatched. Per the germline V gene, CDR1 is ENHRY and CDR2 is SYGVKD. The CDR3 is made up of 14 amino acids. The CDR3 bases are TGTGCCATCAGATCCGGGACAGGGACCTACGAGCAGTACTTC. The encoded protein is CAIRSGTGTYEQYF.

This clonotype was counted a few times. The chain links TRBV6-6 to TRBJ2-3; TRBD1 or TRBD2 may be the D gene (5 bases each). V lost 7 bases and J lost 5, with 13 bases in between. Germline V gene sequence: CDR1 MNHNY, CDR2 SVGAGI (reference sequence). CDR3 size: 13 residues. The CDR3 coding sequence is TGTGCCAGCACGGGGCCGATCGGAGATACGCAGTATTTT. Translation gives CASTGPIGDTQYF.

About this clonotype: A much larger clone differs from this one at a single base, so this may be a read error. The chain carries TRBV11-2 and TRBJ2-1; D is ambiguous. In germline, CDR1 is SGHAT, CDR2 FQNNGV. CDR3 length: 17 residues. V shed 1 base and J shed 0 bases, with 13 bases lying between them. CDR3 sequence: CASSLVGSVSSYNEQFF. The CDR3 DNA sequence: TGTGCCAGCAGCTTAGTGGGGTCCGTCAGCTCCTACAATGAGCAGTTCTTC.

This clonotype was picked up many times. The chain combines TRBV9 with TRBJ2-7, with 8 bases that match TRBD2. The CDR3 totals 15 residues. V shed 4 bases, J shed 1 base, and the junction held 7 bases outside the gene matches. Per the germline V gene, CDR1 is SGDLS and CDR2 is YYNGEE. The DNA for the CDR3 is TGTGCCAGCAGCCCGAGACGGGGGGGGTCCTACGAGCAGTACTTC. Translation gives CASSPRRGGSYEQYF.

V and J are TRBV2 and TRBJ1-1; no clear D gene. From germline, CDR1 is SNHLY and CDR2 FYNNEI. Deletions cut 4 bases from V and 2 bases from J, with 5 bases between. The CDR3 is 12 amino acids. Here the CDR3 DNA reads TGTGCCAGCAGTGTTCAAAACACTGAAGCTTTCTTT. Amino acid sequence: CASSVQNTEAFF.

This clonotype appeared a few times. The junction shows a germline mismatch at one end, possibly a read error. The chain is built from TRBV4-3 and TRBJ2-1; tentative D call: TRBD2 (5 bases). The CDR3 is made up of 13 amino acids. CDR1 is LGHNA and CDR2 is YSLEER in the germline V gene. The CDR3 reads CASGQWGDNEQFF. In DNA, the CDR3 is TGCGCCAGCGGCCAATGGGGAGACAATGAGCAGTTCTTC.

This clonotype has only one observation. The rearrangement joins TRBV7-9 to TRBJ2-2; D ambiguous. Germline lookup yields CDR1 SEHNR and CDR2 FQNEAQ (reference sequence). This CDR3 has 16 residues. V dropped 5 bases and J dropped 4 bases, with 17 bases sitting between them. The CDR3 coding sequence is TGTGCCAGCAGCGAACAATTAAGGTCGAGCACCGGGGAGCTGTTTTTT. This encodes CASSEQLRSSTGELFF.

With respect to this clonotype: A read error may be the cause here, since a much bigger clone is one base away. The chain has TRBV28 and TRBJ2-1, with D perhaps TRBD1 (6 bases). This CDR3 region has 14 residues. V was trimmed by 6 bases and J by 10 bases, leaving 19 bases between them. Germline V lookup: CDR1 MDHEN, CDR2 SYDVKM. The CDR3 DNA reads TGTGCCAGCAGGTCAGGGGCTTCTCGGCGGGAGCAGTTCTTC. The encoded protein is CASRSGASRREQFF.

The chain has TRBV19 and TRBJ2-4, with D possibly matching TRBD1 (5 bases). V was cut by 6 bases and J by 0 bases, with 15 bases left in between. The germline V gene has CDR1 LNHDA and CDR2 SQIVND (reference sequence). The CDR3 loop spans 16 amino acids. Here the CDR3 DNA reads TGTGCCAGTAGCAGGGTGTCTAACCTAGCCAAAAACATTCAGTACTTC. Translating it yields CASSRVSNLAKNIQYF.